This TCR beta chain was profiled in a study of regulatory T cells in long-lasting Graves disease. This clonotype was seen only a few times. The ends were cut back, 0 bases at V and 7 bases at J, with 12 bases in the middle. The V gene's germline CDR1 is SGHTA and CDR2 FQGNSA. The CDR3 loop spans 15 amino acids. The time point here: newly diagnosed GD, antithyroid drugs for less than 3 months. The TCR library used RNA extracted from PBMCs. Building the TCR beta libraries relied on iRepertoire HTBI primers, and CDR3 regions underwent Arm-PCR. TCRdb reprocessed the multiplex PCR reads via MiXCR and lists one record per CDR3 protein. The repertoire includes over 200,000 distinct CDR3 sequences, 18% of them detected once, and 12% to 15% sits in the top ten. These same records also appear under a second study, on T cells in Graves' hyperthyroidism and ophthalmopathy. As that report states: The hyperthyroidism patients had all been newly diagnosed, and their disease duration was under 2 months. Their ages ranged from 18 to 65 years. Blood also contained most expanded thyroid clonotypes above 0.001.

The sequenced sample was peripheral blood mononuclear cells (PBMCs), obtained at new diagnosis, from a patient treated with antithyroid drugs. V is TRBV7-2 and J is TRBJ2-2, with D possibly being TRBD2 (7 bases). The receptor's source is a woman in her 30s with Graves disease. In nucleotides, the CDR3 is TGTGCCAGCAGCTTAGCGGGGGGGCCTCTCGGGGAGCTGTTTTTT. It encodes CASSLAGGPLGELFF.